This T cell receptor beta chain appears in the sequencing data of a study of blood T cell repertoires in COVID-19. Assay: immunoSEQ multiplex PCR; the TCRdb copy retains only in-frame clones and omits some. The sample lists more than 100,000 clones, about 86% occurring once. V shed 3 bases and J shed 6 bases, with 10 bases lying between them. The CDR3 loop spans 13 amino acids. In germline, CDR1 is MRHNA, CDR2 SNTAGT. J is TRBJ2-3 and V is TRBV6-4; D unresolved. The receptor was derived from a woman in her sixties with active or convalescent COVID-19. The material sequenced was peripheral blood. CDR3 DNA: TGTGCCAGCAGTGATGCCCTATCGGATACGCAGTATTTT. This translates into CASSDALSDTQYF.